This T cell receptor (beta chain) was documented in a study of regulatory T cells in long-lasting Graves disease. Study-wide results and caveats: Sample size was small, which may have lowered accuracy. Patients with persistent disease showed a bias toward TRBV28, TRBJ1-2 and TRBJ2-5. New patients shared 1,000 or so public clonotypes, and persistent patients shared more, with about 2,700.

This clonotype was seen only a few times. Its antigen is unknown. It may be a read error: a sequence one base away is much more abundant. The CDR3 loop spans 16 amino acids. V shed 4 bases, J shed 5 bases, and the junction held 15 bases outside the gene matches. Germline values: CDR1 DFQATT, CDR2 SNEGSKA (reference sequence). HTBI primers from iRepertoire and Arm-PCR of CDR3 regions yielded the TCR beta libraries. Original analysis: Across the samples, identification revealed 55 to 75 TRBV and roughly 13 TRBJ segments. TCRdb passed the multiplex PCR reads through MiXCR, listing each CDR3 protein once. It is TCRdb's table, rather than the study itself, that gives the V and J calls and clone size. The sample contains about 310,000 distinct CDR3 sequences, 18% of which appear only once. Sample time point: newly diagnosed GD, antithyroid drugs for less than 3 months. The TCR library was made from RNA extracted from PBMCs.

The TCR comes from a female donor with Graves disease. V gene TRBV20-1 combines with J gene TRBJ2-5, with 8 nucleotides matching TRBD2. This sample comprised peripheral blood mononuclear cells (PBMCs), obtained at new diagnosis, from a patient treated with antithyroid drugs. CDR3 DNA sequence: TGCAGTGCTAAATACCGGGGGGGGACGGGAGGCGAGACCCAGTACTTC. It yields the protein CSAKYRGGTGGETQYF.